A single sample gave rise to the 23 T cell receptor beta chains below, sequenced in a study of blood T cell repertoires in COVID-19. The protocol was immunoSEQ multiplex PCR, while the TCRdb copy is restricted to in-frame clones and leaves out a portion. The table includes around 50,000 clones, 86% detected once. The sequencing input was peripheral blood. The receptors come from a woman aged 55-69 years with acute or convalescent COVID-19.

The gene calls are TRBV4-1 and TRBJ2-7, with 9 bases identical to TRBD2. This CDR3 has 17 amino acids. V was clipped by 0 bases and J by 3 bases; unmatched bases: 9. The germline V gene encodes CDR1 MGHRA and CDR2 YSYEKL. The CDR3 protein is CASSQDVLAGNVYEQYF. Here the CDR3 DNA reads TGCGCCAGCAGCCAAGATGTCCTAGCGGGAAATGTCTACGAGCAGTACTTC.

The chain combines TRBV28 with TRBJ1-5, with TRBD1 matching 8 bases. The germline CDR1 and CDR2 sequences are MDHEN and SYDVKM. This CDR3 has 15 residues. The trim removed 6 bases at V and 3 bases at J, leaving 7 bases unmatched. This chain's CDR3 is CASRIRDRHNQPQHF. CDR3 nucleotides: TGTGCCAGCAGGATCCGGGACAGGCACAATCAGCCCCAGCATTTT.

This clone was seen just once. The V call is TRBV7-7, the J call TRBJ2-7; the D gene is possibly TRBD2 (5 bases). CDR1 and CDR2 from the germline V gene are SSHAT and FNYEAQ (reference sequence). V lost 5 bases and J lost 2, with 16 bases in between. The CDR3 length is 15 residues. The CDR3 DNA sequence: TGTGCCAGCAGCCTCGGCGCGGGCCCTACCTACGAGCAGTACTTC. This codes for CASSLGAGPTYEQYF.

The chain joins TRBV2 to TRBJ2-5, with 14 bases that match TRBD2. Germline V gene sequence: CDR1 SNHLY, CDR2 FYNNEI. The trim removed 6 bases at V and 4 bases at J, leaving 10 bases unmatched. This CDR3 has 17 residues. CDR3 DNA: TGTGCCAGCAGGGCCGGACTAGCGGGAGGAAGGGTAGAGACCCAGTACTTC. This encodes CASRAGLAGGRVETQYF. Full variable domain (remainder filled in from reference TRBV2 and TRBJ2-5): EPEVTQTPSHQVTQMGQEVILRCVPISNHLYFYWYRQILGQKVEFLVSFYNNEISEKSEIFDDQFSVERPDGSNFTLKIRSTKLEDSAMYFCASRAGLAGGRVETQYFGPGTRLLVL.

This clone has just one count. The chain links TRBV5-4 to TRBJ2-2; 12 positions match TRBD2. CDR3 length equals 16 residues. J gave up 1 base and V 3 bases, and 1 base lay outside the gene matches. Germline assignment: CDR1 SGHNT and CDR2 YYREEE (reference sequence). The CDR3 DNA reads TGTGCCAGCAGCTCGGGACTAGCGGGGAACACCGGGGAGCTGTTTTTT. Translation gives CASSSGLAGNTGELFF.

This rearrangement joins TRBV3-1 (or the pseudogene TRBV3-2) to TRBJ1-2, with 8 nucleotides matching TRBD1. The germline CDR1 and CDR2 sequences are LGHDT and YNNKEL (reference sequence). The CDR3 covers 13 residues. V shed 6 bases, J shed 4 bases, and the junction held 4 bases outside the gene matches. The CDR3 here is CASSLTGGYGYTF. The CDR3 coding sequence is TGTGCCAGCAGTCTCACAGGGGGCTATGGCTACACCTTC.

The chain employs TRBV25-1 and TRBJ2-7; perhaps TRBD1 as D (6 bases). The ends were cut back, 8 bases at V and 4 bases at J, with 9 bases in the middle. CDR1 and CDR2 from the germline V gene are MGHDK and SYGVNS. The CDR3 contains 11 residues. Here the CDR3 DNA reads TGTGCCAGCGGACAGATATACGAGCAGTACTTC. Translating it yields CASGQIYEQYF.

V is TRBV11-2 and J is TRBJ2-5, with 8 bases matching TRBD2. Germline CDR1 reads SGHAT; CDR2 reads FQNNGV. The CDR3 length is 16 residues. After removal of 4 bases from V and 5 bases from J, the junction contained 12 bases not matched to a gene. The CDR3 sequence: CASSWGGSGVGETQYF. The DNA of the CDR3 is TGTGCCAGCAGCTGGGGGGGTAGCGGGGTAGGTGAGACCCAGTACTTC.

The chain links TRBV19 to TRBJ1-6; TRBD1 matches at 7 bases. There are 18 residues in the CDR3. Looked up from germline, CDR1 is LNHDA and CDR2 is SQIVND (reference sequence). With V trimmed by 5 bases and J by 0 bases, 10 bases remained unmatched. CDR3 region: CASSSLGQTSSYNSPLHF. CDR3 sequence (DNA): TGTGCCAGTAGTTCCCTGGGACAGACGAGCTCCTATAATTCACCCCTCCACTTT.

The chain links TRBV4-1 to TRBJ2-3; the match to TRBD2 covers 11 bases. This CDR3 has 20 amino acids. V lost 4 bases, J lost 0 bases, and 15 bases stayed unmatched. CDR1 is MGHRA, CDR2 YSYEKL, per germline. The CDR3 sequence: CASSRKRSSSGGSSTDTQYF. For the CDR3, the DNA is TGCGCCAGCAGCCGAAAGAGATCGTCTAGCGGGGGGTCGAGCACAGATACGCAGTATTTT.

The V gene is TRBV29-1, the J gene TRBJ1-1; weak D call: TRBD1 (6 bases). The CDR3 runs to 14 residues. Trimming removed 5 bases from V and 0 bases from J, with 13 bases in between. Germline V gene data show CDR1 as SQVTM and CDR2 as ANQGSEA. CDR3 sequence reads: CSVRAGDLNTEAFF. In nucleotides, the CDR3 is TGCAGCGTTCGGGCAGGGGACCTGAACACTGAAGCTTTCTTT.

The rearrangement links TRBV10-1 to TRBJ2-7; a possible D gene is TRBD2 (6 bases). The length of the CDR3 is 13 residues. Germline CDR1 WNHNN, CDR2 SYGVQD (reference sequence). Trimming removed 4 bases at V and 9 bases at J, with 16 bases between. This chain's CDR3 is CASSVDPAGGQYF. As DNA, the CDR3 is TGCGCCAGCAGTGTAGACCCCGCCGGGGGGCAGTACTTC.

This clone was counted a single time. The chain couples TRBV7-9 to TRBJ1-1; D ambiguous. Germline V lookup: CDR1 SEHNR, CDR2 FQNEAQ (reference sequence). The CDR3 runs 15 residues. Trimming took 1 base from V and 0 from J, leaving 9 bases between them. The chain's CDR3 is CASSLVGGMNTEAFF. CDR3 DNA sequence: TGTGCCAGCAGCTTAGTCGGAGGGATGAACACTGAAGCTTTCTTT.

The J gene is TRBJ2-5, the V gene TRBV3-1 (or the pseudogene TRBV3-2); TRBD2 matches at 7 bases. There are 16 residues in the CDR3. The germline V gene has CDR1 LGHDT and CDR2 YNNKEL (reference sequence). Trimming cost V 4 bases and J 3 bases; bases outside gene matches: 11. The DNA of the CDR3 is TGTGCCAGCAGCCTACACCTCCGGGACTACGAAGAGACCCAGTACTTC. Protein product: CASSLHLRDYEETQYF.

CDR3 DNA sequence: TGTGCCAGCAGTGACAGGGGGCTCGACACAGATACGCAGTATTTT. Translation: CASSDRGLDTDTQYF. This chain uses TRBV6-4 with TRBJ2-3; 7 bases agree with TRBD1. This CDR3 is built from 15 residues. Germline V CDR1 and CDR2: MRHNA, SNTAGT. Trimming removed 2 bases from V and 2 bases from J; junction bases left unmatched: 4.

This clone was found a few times. The chain couples TRBV28 to TRBJ1-6; TRBD1 is a possible D gene (5 bases). The CDR3 is 16 amino acids. Trimming shortened V by 3 bases and J by 4 bases, and 13 bases separated the two germline ends. Germline V lookup: CDR1 MDHEN, CDR2 SYDVKM. CDR3 sequence reads: CASSFSEGLYNSPLHF. The CDR3 nucleotides read TGTGCCAGCAGTTTCTCGGAGGGGTTGTATAATTCACCCCTCCACTTT.

V usage is TRBV5-1 and J usage is TRBJ1-3, with D hard to call. The CDR3 has 17 residues. The germline V and J ends were trimmed by 4 bases and 0 bases, with 17 bases remaining between them. Per germline, CDR1 SGHRS and CDR2 YFSETQ. In DNA, the CDR3 is TGCGCCAGCAGCCCCAGCCCGGTCGGGTCCTCTGGAAACACCATATATTTT. It encodes CASSPSPVGSSGNTIYF. Complete variable domain (other parts from reference TRBV5-1 and TRBJ1-3): KAGVTQTPRYLIKTRGQQVTLSCSPISGHRSVSWYQQTPGQGLQFLFEYFSETQRNKGNFPGRFSGRQFSNSRSEMNVSTLELGDSALYLCASSPSPVGSSGNTIYFGEGSWLTVV.

J is TRBJ1-2 and V is TRBV7-9; 8 bases map to TRBD1. Germline lookup yields CDR1 SEHNR and CDR2 FQNEAQ (reference sequence). The CDR3 loop spans 16 amino acids. The V and J ends lost 4 bases and 1 base, in that order; junction bases with no gene match: 8. Here the CDR3 reads CASSSTGQGYNYGYTF. CDR3 coding DNA: TGTGCCAGCAGCTCAACCGGACAGGGATATAACTATGGCTACACCTTC. Supplemented by reference TRBV7-9 and TRBJ1-2, the full variable domain reads DTGVSQNPRHKITKRGQNVTFRCDPISEHNRLYWYRQTLGQGPEFLTYFQNEAQLEKSRLLSDRFSAERPKGSFSTLEIQRTEQGDSAMYLCASSSTGQGYNYGYTFGSGTRLTVV.

The V gene is TRBV5-4, the J gene TRBJ1-4; a weak D match, TRBD1 (6 bases). Germline V gives CDR1 SGHNT, CDR2 YYREEE (reference sequence). Trimming pared 4 bases from V and 4 bases from J, leaving 11 bases between. This CDR3 region has 14 residues. The CDR3 region has the DNA TGTGCCAGCAGCAAAACAGGGAGTAATGAAAAACTGTTTTTT. It encodes CASSKTGSNEKLFF.

This chain connects TRBV4-2 to TRBJ2-1; 14 nucleotides line up with TRBD2. Germline V CDR1 and CDR2: LGHNA, YNFKEQ. V shed 1 base, J shed 7 bases, and the junction held 9 bases outside the gene matches. The CDR3 is 18 residues long. The DNA for the CDR3 is TGTGCCAGCAGCCAAGCCCCCGGTGGACTAGCGGGGGGTAATGAGCAGTTCTTC. This gives the protein CASSQAPGGLAGGNEQFF.

This chain links TRBV19 with TRBJ2-7; D uncertain. V dropped 2 bases and J dropped 3 bases, with 14 bases sitting between them. Germline values: CDR1 LNHDA, CDR2 SQIVND (reference sequence). The CDR3 sequence is 15 residues long. CDR3: CASSIRGTSNYEQYF. CDR3 bases: TGTGCCAGTAGTATACGAGGAACAAGTAACTACGAGCAGTACTTC.

The chain uses TRBV3-1 (or the pseudogene TRBV3-2) and TRBJ1-2, with 8 bases that match TRBD1. The CDR3 is 16 residues long. V was clipped by 2 bases and J by 5 bases; unmatched bases: 10. The germline gives CDR1 LGHDT, CDR2 YNNKEL (reference sequence). CDR3 residues: CASSQRPGTGAYGYTF. Written as DNA, the CDR3 is TGTGCCAGCAGCCAAAGGCCCGGGACAGGAGCTTATGGCTACACCTTC.

The J gene is TRBJ2-2, the V gene TRBV6-5; 14 nucleotides align to TRBD2. Germline CDR1 reads MNHEY; CDR2 reads SVGAGI. The CDR3 is 14 amino acids. Trimming took 6 bases from V and 7 from J; bases not matched to a gene: 1. The CDR3 nucleotides read TGTGCCAGCAGGGGACTAGCGGGAGTCGGGGAGCTGTTTTTT. It yields the protein CASRGLAGVGELFF.